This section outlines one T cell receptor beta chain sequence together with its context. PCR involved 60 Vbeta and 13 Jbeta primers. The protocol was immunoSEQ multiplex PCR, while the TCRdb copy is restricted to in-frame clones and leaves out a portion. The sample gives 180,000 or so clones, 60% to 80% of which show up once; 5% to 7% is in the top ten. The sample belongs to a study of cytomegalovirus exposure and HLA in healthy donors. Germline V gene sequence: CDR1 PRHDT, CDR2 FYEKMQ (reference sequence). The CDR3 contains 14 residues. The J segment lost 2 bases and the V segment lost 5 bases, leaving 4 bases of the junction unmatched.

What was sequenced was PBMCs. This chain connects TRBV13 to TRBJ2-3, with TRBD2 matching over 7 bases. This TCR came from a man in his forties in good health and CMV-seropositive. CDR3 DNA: TGTGCCAGCAGCCGGGACTACTCCACAGATACGCAGTATTTT. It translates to CASSRDYSTDTQYF.